Below, 23 T cell receptor beta chains from the same sample are listed, as sequenced in a study of beta chain features in type 1 diabetes. Study outcomes and limitations: Patients with Type 1 diabetes showed moderately but significantly shorter TCRB CDR3s in all four CD4+ subsets.

The whole isolated RNA underwent reverse transcription, so sequencing captured expressed TCRB transcripts. Produced via immunoSEQ multiplex PCR; TCRdb's table is partial and in-frame only. Of some 370,000 clones in the sample, 8% to 10% were seen once. For these receptors, no antigen is known. Sequencing was carried out using central memory CD4+ T cells from blood. These receptor sequences come from a man aged 25 to 45 with type 1 diabetes.

The chain employs TRBV23-1 and TRBJ2-1, with 10 bases aligning to TRBD1. TRBV23-1 is an ORF, with its function uncertain. V shed 2 bases, J shed 14 bases, and the junction held 6 bases outside the gene matches. The CDR3 is 13 residues long. In DNA form, the CDR3 reads TGCGCCAGCAGTCAAACACACGGACAGGGGGAGTTCTTC. Protein product: CASSQTHGQGEFF.

This clone has at least ten counts. This chain uses TRBV5-1 with TRBJ2-2, with TRBD2 matching over 7 bases. With 5 bases clipped from V and 5 bases from J, the junction kept 9 bases outside the gene matches. Germline loops: CDR1 SGHRS, CDR2 YFSETQ. The CDR3 totals 15 residues. The CDR3 nucleotides read TGCGCCAGCAGGTGGGGTCCTAGCGGAACCGGGGAGCTGTTTTTT. Translation gives CASRWGPSGTGELFF. The full variable domain, in which reference TRBV5-1 and TRBJ2-2 provide the parts outside the CDR3, is KAGVTQTPRYLIKTRGQQVTLSCSPISGHRSVSWYQQTPGQGLQFLFEYFSETQRNKGNFPGRFSGRQFSNSRSEMNVSTLELGDSALYLCASRWGPSGTGELFFGEGSRLTVL.

This clone was seen more than once but under ten times. V is TRBV11-1 and J is TRBJ2-3, with D unresolved. Germline assignment: CDR1 SGHAT and CDR2 FQDESV (reference sequence). Trimming took off 1 base at V and 15 bases at J, with 17 bases between the two ends. The CDR3 length is 13 residues. CDR3 protein: CASSLGTPEALYF. CDR3 sequence (DNA): TGTGCCAGCAGCTTAGGAACGCCTGAAGCCCTATATTTT.

A few counts support this clone. This rearrangement joins TRBV5-1 to TRBJ2-2; 9 bases are shared with TRBD1. The germline V gene has CDR1 SGHRS and CDR2 YFSETQ. CDR3 length: 17 residues. V lost 0 bases, J lost 4 bases, and 7 bases stayed unmatched. CDR3 DNA sequence: TGCGCCAGCAGCTTGGTTCCGGGACAGGGCTCCACCGGGGAGCTGTTTTTT. It specifies CASSLVPGQGSTGELFF.

The V and J genes are TRBV11-1 and TRBJ2-3, with TRBD1 as a possible D gene (6 bases). CDR1 SGHAT and CDR2 FQDESV come from the germline V gene (reference sequence). The length of the CDR3 is 15 residues. Trimming took 3 bases from V and 4 from J, leaving 14 bases between them. CDR3 nucleotide sequence: TGTGCCAGCAGCTTGACCCGACAGGTTCCAGATACGCAGTATTTT. It encodes CASSLTRQVPDTQYF.

This clone appeared a few times. The chain joins TRBV20-1 to TRBJ2-1; no firm D call. The V and J ends lost 5 bases and 5 bases respectively, with 7 bases between them. The CDR3 runs 11 residues. CDR1 DFQATT and CDR2 SNEGSKA come from the germline V gene (reference sequence). The DNA for the CDR3 is TGCAGTGCTCGATTCGACAATGAGCAGTTCTTC. Protein product: CSARFDNEQFF.

This clone occurred a few times. V gene TRBV5-1 combines with J gene TRBJ2-3, with a tentative D call TRBD2 (5 bases). CDR3 size: 18 residues. Germline CDR1 is SGHRS and CDR2 is YFSETQ. V was cut by 2 bases and J by 0 bases, with 19 bases left in between. This chain's CDR3 is CASSFPRWGSESTDTQYF. The DNA of the CDR3 is TGCGCCAGCAGCTTCCCACGTTGGGGTAGCGAGAGCACAGATACGCAGTATTTT.

This clone was counted between two and nine times. The rearrangement uses TRBV5-5 and TRBJ2-1; 7 bases fit TRBD2. Germline lookup yields CDR1 SGHKS and CDR2 YYEKEE (reference sequence). This CDR3 contains 15 residues. The V and J ends lost 3 bases and 5 bases, in that order; junction bases with no gene match: 8. CDR3 DNA sequence: TGTGCCAGCAGCTCCGGGACTACAAGTAACAATGAGCAGTTCTTC. It translates to CASSSGTTSNNEQFF.

This clone was seen more than once but under ten times. The genes are TRBV6-6 and TRBJ2-7; 15 bases are shared with TRBD2. CDR1 is MNHNY and CDR2 is SVGAGI in the germline V gene (reference sequence). The CDR3 length is 16 residues. Trimming cost V 0 bases and J 4 bases; bases outside gene matches: 1. The DNA of the CDR3 is TGTGCCAGCAGTTACTCGGGGACTAGCGGGAGGTACGAGCAGTACTTC. Translated, it gives CASSYSGTSGRYEQYF.

The V gene is TRBV5-1, the J gene TRBJ2-3, with TRBD2 identical over 11 bases. The CDR3 extends over 14 amino acids. The germline V gene encodes CDR1 SGHRS and CDR2 YFSETQ. Trimming removed 4 bases from V and 4 bases from J; junction bases left unmatched: 2. CDR3 in DNA: TGCGCCAGCAGCCTTAGCGGGAGGGCAGATACGCAGTATTTT. Its protein is CASSLSGRADTQYF.

This clone was counted between two and nine times. The chain employs TRBV7-9 and TRBJ1-1, with 11 bases matching TRBD1. Germline-derived CDR1 and CDR2 are SEHNR and FQNEAQ (reference sequence). The CDR3 totals 15 residues. The trim removed 3 bases at V and 1 base at J, leaving 1 base unmatched. CDR3: CASSFGQGANTEAFF. CDR3 bases: TGTGCCAGCAGCTTCGGACAGGGGGCGAACACTGAAGCTTTCTTT. Together with reference TRBV7-9 and TRBJ1-1, the CDR3 gives the full variable domain: DTGVSQNPRHKITKRGQNVTFRCDPISEHNRLYWYRQTLGQGPEFLTYFQNEAQLEKSRLLSDRFSAERPKGSFSTLEIQRTEQGDSAMYLCASSFGQGANTEAFFGQGTRLTVV.

The DNA of the CDR3 is TGTGCCTGGGGTCGACAGGGATCCACCGGGGAGCTGTTTTTT. Translation: CAWGRQGSTGELFF. The V call is TRBV30, the J call TRBJ2-2; 7 nucleotides line up with TRBD1. The CDR3 spans 14 residues. Germline CDR1 is GTSNPN and CDR2 is SVGIG (reference sequence). V gave up 5 bases and J gave up 4 bases; unmatched junction bases: 7.

This clone was detected a few times. This chain joins TRBV10-3 and TRBJ2-7; TRBD1 matches 8 bases. The CDR3 sequence is 14 residues long. V lost 5 bases and J lost 7; bases outside the gene matches: 10. Germline CDR1 reads ENHRY; CDR2 reads SYGVKD. CDR3 residues: CAISPTGDVGEQYF. Here the CDR3 DNA reads TGTGCCATCAGTCCGACAGGGGATGTGGGGGAGCAGTACTTC.

This clone was observed a few times. The V gene is TRBV11-1, the J gene TRBJ1-1; D is uncertain. The CDR3 consists of 12 residues. The germline CDR1 and CDR2 sequences are SGHAT and FQDESV (reference sequence). The germline V and J ends were trimmed by 2 bases and 2 bases, with 3 bases remaining between them. CDR3 amino acids: CASSLSNTEAFF. DNA of the CDR3: TGTGCCAGCAGCTTAAGCAACACTGAAGCTTTCTTT. The full variable domain, with the rest looked up from reference TRBV11-1 and TRBJ1-1, is EAEVAQSPRYKITEKSQAVAFWCDPISGHATLYWYRQILGQGPELLVQFQDESVVDDSQLPKDRFSAERLKGVDSTLKIQPAELGDSAMYLCASSLSNTEAFFGQGTRLTVV.

Note on this clone: The same CDR3 also results from other DNA sequences found in this sample. The chain uses TRBV6-5 and TRBJ1-1, with D perhaps matching TRBD1 (5 bases). This CDR3 region has 13 residues. V was trimmed by 2 bases and J by 4 bases, leaving 8 bases between them. Germline values: CDR1 MNHEY, CDR2 SVGAGI. CDR3: CASSYGGGTEAFF. Here the CDR3 DNA reads TGTGCCAGCAGTTACGGGGGTGGCACTGAAGCTTTCTTT.

The chain uses TRBV27 and TRBJ2-4, with a possible D match to TRBD2 (5 bases). Germline values: CDR1 MNHEY, CDR2 SMNVEV (reference sequence). The V end lost 4 bases, the J end lost 6 bases, and 19 bases lay between the germline ends. CDR3 length: 16 residues. CDR3 DNA sequence: TGTGCCAGCAGTTCATACCGTCGGGGAACCACAAACATTCAGTACTTC. This sequence encodes CASSSYRRGTTNIQYF.

This clone was picked up a small number of times. The chain links TRBV28 to TRBJ2-5; D is unresolved. The germline V gene encodes CDR1 MDHEN and CDR2 SYDVKM. CDR3 length: 13 residues. V lost 5 bases to trimming and J lost 7 bases, with 14 bases between them. Here the CDR3 DNA reads TGTGCCAGCAGTCCCCAAGGTTCGGGGACCCAGTACTTC. Its protein is CASSPQGSGTQYF.

This clone has only one observation. The rearrangement uses TRBV30 and TRBJ2-2, with 7 positions matching TRBD2. Unmatched junction bases numbered 8, after V lost 8 bases and J lost 2 bases. CDR1 and CDR2 (germline): GTSNPN, SVGIG (reference sequence). This CDR3 comprises 14 residues. CDR3 nucleotide sequence: TGTGCCGGAAGCGGGATGTATAACACCGGGGAGCTGTTTTTT. It is translated as CAGSGMYNTGELFF.

J is TRBJ2-3 and V is TRBV6-1; D ambiguous. In germline, CDR1 is MNHNS, CDR2 SASEGT. This CDR3 region has 13 residues. The V end lost 6 bases, the J end lost 2 bases, and 9 bases lay between the germline ends. The CDR3 DNA reads TGTGCCAGCAGGGGTCCTACCACAGATACGCAGTATTTT. This translates into CASRGPTTDTQYF.

This clone has only a few counts. The chain links TRBV10-1 to TRBJ2-6; TRBD2 matches 12 bases. The CDR3 extends over 18 amino acids. Germline values: CDR1 WNHNN, CDR2 SYGVQD (reference sequence). The trim removed 10 bases at V and 6 bases at J, leaving 16 bases unmatched. The CDR3 sequence: CANPRLAGAGRMANVLTF. The CDR3 DNA follows: TGCGCCAACCCTAGACTAGCGGGAGCAGGTAGAATGGCCAACGTCCTGACTTTC.

This sequence joins TRBV30 and TRBJ2-1; the D is unclear. The germline V gene has CDR1 GTSNPN and CDR2 SVGIG (reference sequence). This CDR3 is 12 amino acids long. The V end was cut by 3 bases, the J end by 15 bases, with 18 bases between. CDR3 nucleotide sequence: TGTGCCTGGAGCCCCCTCAATAGTGTGGGGTTCTTC. This sequence encodes CAWSPLNSVGFF.

A note on this clone: A far larger clone is one base from this, pointing to a likely read error. This chain links TRBV6-6 with TRBJ2-7; no clear D. The germline V gene encodes CDR1 MNHNY and CDR2 SVGAGI (reference sequence). CDR3 length: 13 residues. Trimming stripped 5 bases from V and 0 bases from J, with 8 bases between. The CDR3 loop reads CASSEAASYEQYF. The CDR3 bases are TGTGCCAGCAGTGAGGCAGCCTCCTACGAGCAGTACTTC.

V usage is TRBV7-9 and J usage is TRBJ1-2; no reliable D call. Germline V gene lookup returns CDR1 SEHNR and CDR2 FQNEAQ (reference sequence). There are 14 residues in the CDR3. V was shortened by 5 bases and J by 6 bases, with 16 bases between the two germline ends. DNA for the CDR3: TGTGCCAGCAGCCAAGAGGGCTTCACGAATGGCTACACCTTC. Its translation is CASSQEGFTNGYTF.